In its sample, the clone carrying this T cell receptor (beta chain) is medium-sized (0.01 to 0.1%). Irradiated, violet-dye-labeled stimulator cells, around 200,000 in number, were plated with around 200,000 CFSE-labeled responder cells. The data stem from a study of graft-versus-host responses after intestinal transplantation. The protocol was immunoSEQ multiplex PCR, while the TCRdb copy is restricted to in-frame clones and leaves out a portion. The data contain 15,000 to 20,000 clones, about two fifths of them singletons. CDR3 length: 16 residues. V trimming: 8 bases; J trimming: 3 bases; junction bases outside the gene matches: 15. Looked up from germline, CDR1 is MNHEY and CDR2 is SMNVEV (reference sequence).

This receptor was identified in a human patient who received an intestinal transplant. The starting material was alloreactive CD8+ T cells from a mixed lymphocyte reaction culture, obtained before intestinal transplant. The subset denotes: CFSE-low proliferating T cells sorted from approximately six-day pre-transplant mixed lymphocyte reaction (GvH or HvG direction). The V call is TRBV27, the J call TRBJ2-7; 8 nucleotides line up with TRBD1. In DNA form, the CDR3 reads TGTGCCAGCGGTCCGTTGGGGACAGGACATAACTACGAGCAGTACTTC. Amino acids: CASGPLGTGHNYEQYF.